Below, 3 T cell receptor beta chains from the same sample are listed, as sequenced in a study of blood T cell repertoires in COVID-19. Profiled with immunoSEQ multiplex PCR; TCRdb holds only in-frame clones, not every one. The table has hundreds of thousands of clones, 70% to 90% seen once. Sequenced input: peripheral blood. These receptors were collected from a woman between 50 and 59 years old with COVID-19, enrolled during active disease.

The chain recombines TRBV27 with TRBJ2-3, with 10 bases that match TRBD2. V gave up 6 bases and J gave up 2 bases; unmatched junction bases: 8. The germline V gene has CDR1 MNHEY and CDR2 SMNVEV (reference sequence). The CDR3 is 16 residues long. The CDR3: CASSKLSGGNTDTQYF. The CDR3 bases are TGTGCCAGCAGCAAACTTAGCGGGGGGAACACAGATACGCAGTATTTT.

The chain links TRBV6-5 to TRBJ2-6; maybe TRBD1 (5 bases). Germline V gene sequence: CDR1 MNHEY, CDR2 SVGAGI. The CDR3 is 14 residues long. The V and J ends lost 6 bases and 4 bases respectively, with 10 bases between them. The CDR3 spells CASRGVTGANVLTF. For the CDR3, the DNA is TGTGCCAGCAGAGGGGTTACAGGGGCCAACGTCCTGACTTTC.

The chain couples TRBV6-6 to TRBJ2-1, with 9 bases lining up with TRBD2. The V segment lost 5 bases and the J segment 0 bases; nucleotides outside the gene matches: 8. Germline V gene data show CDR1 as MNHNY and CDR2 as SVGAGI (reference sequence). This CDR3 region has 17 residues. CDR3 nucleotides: TGTGCCAGCAGTCAGCGGGGGGTTCACAGCTCCTACAATGAGCAGTTCTTC. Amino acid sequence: CASSQRGVHSSYNEQFF.